The 20 T cell receptor beta chains presented below share a single source sample, sequenced in a study of identical twins. TCRdb ran MiXCR on the 5' RACE reads and lists one entry per CDR3 protein. The data hold 310,000 or so distinct CDR3 sequences, with about 8.9% observed a single time. This sample was shared with a second study, whose subject was yellow fever vaccine responses in identical twins.

Sequencing was performed on memory (CD45RO+) T cells sorted from blood. These receptors were obtained from a woman aged 18-29 years in good health.

This chain joins TRBV20-1 and TRBJ2-2; 7 bases align to TRBD2. This CDR3 has 14 amino acids. Germline V lookup: CDR1 DFQATT, CDR2 SNEGSKA (reference sequence). V dropped 3 bases and J dropped 5; count of bases not matched to a gene: 6. The CDR3 nucleotides read TGCAGTGCTAGTACGGGGGGAAAGACCGGGGAGCTGTTTTTT. It is translated as CSASTGGKTGELFF.

The chain combines TRBV7-8 with TRBJ1-5, with D possibly TRBD1 on 5 matching bases. V lost 5 bases, J lost 4 bases, and 9 bases lay in between. Per germline, CDR1 SGHVS and CDR2 FQNEAQ. CDR3 length equals 13 residues. The CDR3 protein is CASSRGENQPQHF. CDR3 nucleotide sequence: TGTGCCAGCAGCCGGGGGGAGAATCAGCCCCAGCATTTT.

The chain links TRBV7-8 to TRBJ1-5; D is unclear. CDR3 length equals 17 residues. The germline V gene encodes CDR1 SGHVS and CDR2 FQNEAQ. The V and J ends lost 1 base and 4 bases respectively, with 17 bases between them. The CDR3 here is CASSLGGGGILNQPQHF. Here the CDR3 DNA reads TGTGCCAGCAGCTTAGGGGGAGGTGGCATCCTAAATCAGCCCCAGCATTTT.

The rearrangement uses TRBV6-5 and TRBJ1-1; 8 nucleotides line up with TRBD1. The CDR3 runs 17 residues. Germline lookup yields CDR1 MNHEY and CDR2 SVGAGI. J was trimmed by 4 bases and V by 0 bases; bases with no gene match: 10. The CDR3: CASSYSSQGAFGTEAFF. The CDR3 DNA reads TGTGCCAGCAGTTACTCGAGCCAGGGGGCATTCGGCACTGAAGCTTTCTTT.

J is TRBJ2-5 and V is TRBV5-1; D unclear. V shed 5 bases and J shed 2 bases, with 7 bases lying between them. Germline CDR1 is SGHRS and CDR2 is YFSETQ. This CDR3 has 12 amino acids. The CDR3 DNA follows: TGCGCCAGCAGAAATGGACAAGAGACCCAGTACTTC. Its translation: CASRNGQETQYF.

This clonotype was observed many times. The V and J genes are TRBV29-1 and TRBJ2-7; 11 nucleotides agree with TRBD1. V gave up 1 base and J gave up 6 bases; unmatched junction bases: 5. Germline-derived CDR1 and CDR2 are SQVTM and ANQGSEA. This CDR3 has 14 residues. The CDR3 loop reads CSVEVGTGGGEQYF. CDR3 in DNA: TGCAGCGTTGAAGTCGGGACAGGGGGAGGCGAGCAGTACTTC.

The genes are TRBV6-1 and TRBJ1-2; D ambiguous. The CDR3 has 16 amino acids. Per germline, CDR1 MNHNS and CDR2 SASEGT. V lost 0 bases and J 5 bases, leaving 16 bases between the germline ends. The CDR3 is CASSEAYPLALYGYTF. The CDR3 region has the DNA TGTGCCAGCAGTGAAGCCTACCCCCTCGCCCTTTATGGCTACACCTTC.

This clonotype was picked up many times. The CDR3 loop is CASSLNAGNTEAFF. Here the CDR3 DNA reads TGCGCCAGCAGCTTAAACGCAGGGAACACTGAAGCTTTCTTT. V and J are TRBV5-1 and TRBJ1-1; D is undetermined. Trimming shortened V by 2 bases and J by 1 base, and 9 bases separated the two germline ends. The CDR3 loop spans 14 amino acids. Germline-derived CDR1 and CDR2 are SGHRS and YFSETQ.

This clonotype was seen more than once but under ten times. The chain combines TRBV4-1 with TRBJ2-7, with 15 bases matching TRBD2. Germline V lookup: CDR1 MGHRA, CDR2 YSYEKL. Unmatched junction bases numbered 8, after V lost 2 bases and J lost 0 bases. The CDR3 consists of 19 residues. CDR3 in amino acids: CASSQLGLAGGKNSYEQYF. CDR3 in DNA: TGCGCCAGCAGCCAACTGGGACTAGCGGGAGGTAAAAACTCCTACGAGCAGTACTTC.

This clonotype was seen a handful of times. The V call is TRBV6-1, the J call TRBJ2-7, with TRBD2 identical over 9 bases. The germline gives CDR1 MNHNS, CDR2 SASEGT. This CDR3 spans 15 amino acids. V lost 6 bases and J lost 2; bases outside the gene matches: 8. CDR3 DNA sequence: TGTGCCAGCAGCCCTGGGCCTAGCGGGGCCTACGAGCAGTACTTC. It encodes CASSPGPSGAYEQYF.

This clonotype was seen repeatedly, ten times or more. The chain is built from TRBV5-1 and TRBJ1-6; D is unresolved. The CDR3 has 14 residues. CDR1 and CDR2 from the germline V gene are SGHRS and YFSETQ. Trimming took off 2 bases at V and 7 bases at J, with 10 bases between the two ends. The CDR3 DNA reads as TGCGCCAGCAGCTTTGTCAGCCCGAATTCACCCCTCCACTTT. This gives the protein CASSFVSPNSPLHF.

The chain couples TRBV6-5 to TRBJ2-1; D possibly corresponds to TRBD1 (7 bases). This CDR3 is built from 17 residues. V shed 2 bases and J shed 4 bases, with 18 bases lying between them. Looked up from germline, CDR1 is MNHEY and CDR2 is SVGAGI. CDR3 nucleotide sequence: TGTGCCAGCAGTTACCGTCCCAGGGGGGCGTGGTACAATGAGCAGTTCTTC. This codes for CASSYRPRGAWYNEQFF.

This clonotype came up many times. Germline and junction disagree at one end, which may indicate a read error. This rearrangement joins TRBV20-1 to TRBJ2-5, with 7 bases identical to TRBD1. Germline loops: CDR1 DFQATT, CDR2 SNEGSKA (reference sequence). The CDR3 loop spans 9 amino acids. The CDR3 here is CSASGTDVF. In DNA form, the CDR3 reads TGCAGTGCTAGTGGGACAGACGTTTTC.

The gene calls are TRBV3-1 and TRBJ2-2; D possibly uses TRBD1 or TRBD2 (5 bases each). The CDR3 has 18 amino acids. Germline CDR1 is LGHDT and CDR2 is YNNKEL (reference sequence). The germline V and J ends were trimmed by 4 bases and 3 bases, with 21 bases remaining between them. As DNA, the CDR3 is TGTGCCAGCAGCCCCTGGTTTACGGGGCTCCAGGACACCGGGGAGCTGTTTTTT. It codes for CASSPWFTGLQDTGELFF.

In this sample, this clonotype turned up a few times. V and J are TRBV2 and TRBJ2-6; weak D call: TRBD1 (6 bases). Trimming took off 5 bases at V and 0 bases at J, with 11 bases between the two ends. Per the germline V gene, CDR1 is SNHLY and CDR2 is FYNNEI. There are 16 residues in the CDR3. The CDR3 region is CASSPGHHSGANVLTF. CDR3 nucleotide sequence: TGTGCCAGCAGTCCGGGACACCACTCTGGGGCCAACGTCCTGACTTTC. Variable domain in full (rest from reference TRBV2 and TRBJ2-6): EPEVTQTPSHQVTQMGQEVILRCVPISNHLYFYWYRQILGQKVEFLVSFYNNEISEKSEIFDDQFSVERPDGSNFTLKIRSTKLEDSAMYFCASSPGHHSGANVLTFGAGSRLTVL.

This clonotype was detected many times. The chain employs TRBV29-1 and TRBJ2-1; TRBD2 is a possible D gene (6 bases). The CDR3 covers 16 residues. V lost 3 bases and J lost 1, with 16 bases in between. CDR1 is SQVTM and CDR2 is ANQGSEA in the germline V gene. The CDR3 DNA follows: TGCAGCGTTGACACGGGACTCCAGCTTTCCTACAATGAGCAGTTCTTC. Its protein product is CSVDTGLQLSYNEQFF.

At least ten counts were recorded for this clonotype. This chain uses TRBV5-6 with TRBJ2-1; no clear D gene. Germline CDR1 reads SGHDT; CDR2 reads YYEEEE. The V and J ends lost 1 base and 7 bases respectively, with 6 bases between them. CDR3 length equals 12 residues. The CDR3 coding sequence is TGTGCCAGCAGCTTGCGACCTAATGAGCAGTTCTTC. Residues: CASSLRPNEQFF.

CDR3 region: CASSQPGDYEQYF. DNA of the CDR3: TGTGCCAGCAGCCAGCCCGGGGATTACGAGCAGTACTTC. The rearrangement links TRBV6-6 to TRBJ2-7; possibly TRBD2 for D (5 bases). The length of the CDR3 is 13 residues. Germline-derived CDR1 and CDR2 are MNHNY and SVGAGI (reference sequence). With 6 bases removed from V and 4 bases from J, the gap between germline ends came to 13 bases.

This clonotype turned up a few times. The rearrangement links TRBV20-1 to TRBJ2-7; D ambiguous. V was trimmed by 6 bases and J by 2 bases, leaving 11 bases between them. Germline-derived CDR1 and CDR2 are DFQATT and SNEGSKA (reference sequence). This CDR3 comprises 12 residues. CDR3 bases: TGCAGTGCAACCGTGGCCCCCTACGAGCAGTACGTC. Its translation: CSATVAPYEQYV.

This clonotype occurred a few times. The J gene is TRBJ2-1, the V gene TRBV5-6, with 7 bases fitting TRBD1. CDR3 size: 16 residues. Per the germline V gene, CDR1 is SGHDT and CDR2 is YYEEEE. Germline trimming cut 0 bases from V and 5 bases from J; bases unmatched to any gene: 8. CDR3: CASSLGLGTADNEQFF. In DNA form, the CDR3 reads TGTGCCAGCAGCTTGGGACTTGGGACAGCTGACAATGAGCAGTTCTTC.